This entry is about one T cell receptor (beta chain). Its antigen remains unknown. The CDR3 length is 15 residues. In germline, CDR1 is SGHDT, CDR2 YYEEEE. The junction had 6 bases not matched to a gene; V was cut back by 0 bases and J by 6 bases. The sample is drawn from a study of PD-1 blockade in classical Hodgkin lymphoma. Findings of the study overall: What caused the repertoire differences, perhaps disease activity or prior therapy, remains undefined. Compared with healthy donors, newly diagnosed patients reportedly showed lower baseline TCR diversity.

TCRdb keeps only in-frame clones here, not all; method: immunoSEQ multiplex PCR. The sample consists of tens of thousands of clones, approximately 94% of them appearing once. Time point defined: newly diagnosed, previously untreated cHL patient sample. Untreated, newly diagnosed classical Hodgkin lymphoma PBMCs were used for comparison. The V and J genes are TRBV5-6 and TRBJ1-2; 9 bases align to TRBD1. The receptor's source is a human donor with classical Hodgkin lymphoma. The sequencing input was peripheral blood mononuclear cells (PBMCs). DNA of the CDR3: TGTGCCAGCAGCTTGGACTTCGACAGGGGGGATGGCTACACCTTC. It is translated as CASSLDFDRGDGYTF.